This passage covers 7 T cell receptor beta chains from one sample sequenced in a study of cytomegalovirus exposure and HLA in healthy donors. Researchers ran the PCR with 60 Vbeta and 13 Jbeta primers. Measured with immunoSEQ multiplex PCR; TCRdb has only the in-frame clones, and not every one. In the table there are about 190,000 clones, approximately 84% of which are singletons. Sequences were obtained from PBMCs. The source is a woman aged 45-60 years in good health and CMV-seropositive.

This CDR3 reads CASSSQGFGPKTYEQYF. CDR3 nucleotides: TGTGCCAGCAGTTCACAGGGATTCGGGCCGAAGACCTACGAGCAGTACTTC. The chain joins TRBV27 to TRBJ2-7, with D perhaps TRBD1 (6 bases). Trimming took 4 bases from V and 2 from J, leaving 21 bases between them. The germline CDR1 and CDR2 sequences are MNHEY and SMNVEV (reference sequence). The CDR3 length is 17 residues.

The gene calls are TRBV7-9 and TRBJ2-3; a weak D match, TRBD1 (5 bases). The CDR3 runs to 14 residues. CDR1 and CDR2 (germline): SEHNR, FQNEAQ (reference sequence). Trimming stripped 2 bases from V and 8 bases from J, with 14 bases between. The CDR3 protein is CASSLSGAVGTQYF. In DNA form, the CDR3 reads TGTGCCAGCAGCTTATCTGGGGCCGTAGGTACGCAGTATTTT.

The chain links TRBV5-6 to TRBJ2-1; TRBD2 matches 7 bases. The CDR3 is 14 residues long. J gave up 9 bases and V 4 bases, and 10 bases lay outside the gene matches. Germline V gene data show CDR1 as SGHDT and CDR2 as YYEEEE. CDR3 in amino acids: CASSIGLVLGEQFF. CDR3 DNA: TGTGCCAGCAGCATAGGACTAGTTTTAGGTGAGCAGTTCTTC.

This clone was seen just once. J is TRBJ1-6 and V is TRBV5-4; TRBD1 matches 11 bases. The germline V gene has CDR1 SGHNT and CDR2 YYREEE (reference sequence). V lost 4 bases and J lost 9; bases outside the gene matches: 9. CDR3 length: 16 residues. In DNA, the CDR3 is TGTGCCAGCAGCGGTGGACAGGGGGCTTACAGTTCACCCCTCCACTTT. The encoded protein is CASSGGQGAYSSPLHF.

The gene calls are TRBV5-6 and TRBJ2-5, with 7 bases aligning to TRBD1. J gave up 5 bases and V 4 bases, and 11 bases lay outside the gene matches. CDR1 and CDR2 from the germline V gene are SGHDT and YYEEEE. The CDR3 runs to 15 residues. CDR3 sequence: CASSPPHRGIETQYF. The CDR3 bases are TGTGCCAGCAGCCCTCCTCACAGGGGCATCGAGACCCAGTACTTC.

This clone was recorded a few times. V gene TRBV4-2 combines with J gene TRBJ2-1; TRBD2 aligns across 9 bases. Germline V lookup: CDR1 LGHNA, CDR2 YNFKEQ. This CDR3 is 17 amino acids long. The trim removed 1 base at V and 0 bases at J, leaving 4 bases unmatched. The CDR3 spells CASSQGGGDPSYNEQFF. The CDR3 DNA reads TGTGCCAGCAGCCAAGGCGGGGGGGACCCCTCCTACAATGAGCAGTTCTTC.

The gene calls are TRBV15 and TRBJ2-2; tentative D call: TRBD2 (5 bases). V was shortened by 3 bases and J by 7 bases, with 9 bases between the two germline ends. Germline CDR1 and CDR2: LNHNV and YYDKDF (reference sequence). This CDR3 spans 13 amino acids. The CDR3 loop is CATSSRGGGELFF. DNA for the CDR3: TGTGCCACCAGCAGCCGGGGTGGCGGGGAGCTGTTTTTT.